This TCR beta chain originates from a study of cytotoxic CD8 clonotypes in ibrutinib-treated CLL. Study-wide context: A median roughly twelve months of treatment, range 6 to 36, preceded the collection of response samples.

Regarding the study as a whole: Public clonotypes (which were uncommon) either contracted or remained stable on treatment.

V lost 4 bases and J lost 4, with 18 bases in between. Germline lookup yields CDR1 SGDLS and CDR2 YYNGEE. This CDR3 region has 15 residues. Comment on this clone: Its matching antigen is unknown.

Investigators sought sequencing depths of between 1 in 200,000 and 1 in 1 million T cells. Measured with immunoSEQ multiplex PCR; TCRdb has only the in-frame clones, and not every one. The data contain approximately 74,000 clones, approximately 80% of them singletons. The source material was PBMCs, sampled at disease progression, from a patient treated with ibrutinib. The clonotype comes from a human donor with chronic lymphocytic leukemia. The rearrangement joins TRBV9 to TRBJ2-7, with D possibly TRBD1 on 5 matching bases. The CDR3 loop reads CASSLGEGVGYEQYF. The CDR3 nucleotides read TGTGCCAGCAGCTTAGGGGAAGGGGTGGGGTACGAGCAGTACTTC.